These T cell receptor beta chains were read from a single sample in a study of T cells in localized non-small cell lung cancer. Sequenced by immunoSEQ multiplex PCR; TCRdb stores in-frame clones only, minus some. The profile shows about 77,000 clones, approximately 90% of them singletons. Material: peripheral blood, obtained before any cancer treatment. The receptor set was obtained from a woman aged 35-75 years with stage I squamous cell lung carcinoma. Each CDR3 is given with its conserved first and last residue. The order of the fields is V gene, J gene, D gene, clone size, CDR3 DNA, CDR3 protein. D genes are given only for firm matches. Clone size, where shown, is once, few, many, or a class for clones that have expanded.

TRBV7-9,TRBJ1-1,NA,NA,TGTGCCAGCAGCTCCCGAGGGGAGGGTGTGATGGCTTTCTTT,CASSSRGEGVMAFF
TRBV9,TRBJ2-5,NA,NA,TGTGCCAGCAGCCTTGACTACGCAGGGACCCAGTACTTC,CASSLDYAGTQYF
TRBV5-1,TRBJ2-5,NA,NA,TGCGCCAGCAGCTTGCCGACGGGGAAAGAGACCCAGTACTTC,CASSLPTGKETQYF
TRBV6-5,TRBJ2-1,NA,NA,TGTGCCAGCAGACGGTACAATGAGCAGTTCTTC,CASRRYNEQFF
TRBV5-4,TRBJ2-2,NA,NA,TGTGCCAGCAGCCCCCGGGGCCAGAAACTGAACACCGGGGAGCTGTTTTTT,CASSPRGQKLNTGELFF
TRBV30,TRBJ1-1,NA,NA,TGTGCCTGGAGTGTAGAGGATTCCTCCCCAGCGGCTGAAGCTTTCTTT,CAWSVEDSSPAAEAFF
TRBV5-1,TRBJ2-7,TRBD1,NA,TGCGCCAGCAGCATCGGACAGGGCTACCCCGTATTC,CASSIGQGYPVF
TRBV19,TRBJ2-1,NA,NA,TGTGCCAGTAGTATCGACGGGACTTCCCCCTACAATGAGCAGTTCTTC,CASSIDGTSPYNEQFF
TRBV4-1,TRBJ2-5,NA,once,TGCGCCAGCAGCCAAGGACTCGTGCGGGAGACCCAGTACTTC,CASSQGLVRETQYF
TRBV7-3,TRBJ2-2,NA,NA,TGTGCCAGCAGCTCCGCGGGCAGGGCGGGAACCGGGGAGCTGTTTTTT,CASSSAGRAGTGELFF
TRBV7-7,TRBJ2-2,NA,NA,TGTGCTAGCAGCTTAGGAGGAGGACCCATCACCGGGGAGCTGTTTTTT,CASSLGGGPITGELFF
TRBV7-2,TRBJ2-7,TRBD1,NA,TGTGCCAGCAGCTTAGGCAGGGGGCTCTACGAGCAGTACTTC,CASSLGRGLYEQYF
TRBV30,TRBJ1-5,NA,NA,TGTGCCTGGAGTGCAAGGGGGAATCAGCCCCAGCATTTT,CAWSARGNQPQHF
TRBV12-1,TRBJ2-3,NA,few,TGTGCCAGCAGCTGCGCTCGAGGGGAGGGCACAGATACGCAGTATTTT,CASSCARGEGTDTQYF
TRBV18,TRBJ1-2,NA,NA,TGTGCCAGCTCACAACCGACAGAACCTAACTATGGCTACACCTTC,CASSQPTEPNYGYTF
TRBV7-9,TRBJ1-1,NA,NA,TGTGCCAGCAGTCAATTAAGTTTGAACACTGAAGCTTTCTTT,CASSQLSLNTEAFF
TRBV5-4,TRBJ1-1,NA,NA,TGTGCCAGCAGCGTCTTGAACACTGAAGCTTTCTTT,CASSVLNTEAFF
TRBV6-6,TRBJ1-1,TRBD1,NA,TGTGCCAGCAGTTACTCAGAAGGGGGCGAAGCTTTCTTT,CASSYSEGGEAFF
TRBV30,TRBJ1-1,NA,once,TGTGCCTGGAGTTCACAGTATTCCTCTAGGGCTTTCTTT,CAWSSQYSSRAFF
TRBV7-9,TRBJ1-4,NA,NA,TGTGCCAGCAGCTTAGGCTCATTGCGGGGGGCCGAAAAACTGTTTTTT,CASSLGSLRGAEKLFF
TRBV5-1,TRBJ1-1,NA,NA,TGCGCCAGCAGATTAGACAGGTTAATTGACACTGAAGCTTTCTTT,CASRLDRLIDTEAFF
TRBV5-1,TRBJ2-3,NA,NA,TGCGCCAGCAGCTTGTCGGGGCTTTTGTCGACAGATACGCAGTATTTT,CASSLSGLLSTDTQYF
TRBV9,TRBJ2-2,NA,NA,TGTGCCAGCAGCCCCACCCAATTGGGCACCGGGGAGCTGTTTTTT,CASSPTQLGTGELFF
TRBV18,TRBJ1-2,TRBD1,NA,TGTGCCAGCTCACCAGGAGCGGACAGGGACCACTATGGCTACACCTTC,CASSPGADRDHYGYTF
TRBV19,TRBJ1-2,TRBD1,NA,TGTGCCAGCGGACAGGGGGACTATGGCTACACCTTC,CASGQGDYGYTF
TRBV4-1,TRBJ1-2,NA,NA,TGCGCCAGCAGCCAAGATTATGGGGGCAGGGAACGGGGCTACACCTTC,CASSQDYGGRERGYTF
TRBV30,TRBJ1-2,TRBD1,NA,TGTGCCTGGAGCCAGGGGGGGGGTGGCTACACCTTC,CAWSQGGGGYTF
TRBV7-8,TRBJ1-1,NA,NA,TGTGCCAGCAGCTTAGGGGGGGGGAGCTTTATGAACACTGAAGCTTTCTTT,CASSLGGGSFMNTEAFF
TRBV6-5,TRBJ1-2,TRBD1,NA,TGTGCCAGCAGTTCGGGGACAGTAAACTATGGCTACACCTTC,CASSSGTVNYGYTF
TRBV4-1,TRBJ1-1,NA,NA,TGCGCCAGCAGCCAAGATGGCAGGCGTCTTGGGACTGAAGCTTTCTTT,CASSQDGRRLGTEAFF
TRBV9,TRBJ1-4,NA,NA,TGTGCCAGCAGCGTAAACGCAGCGGCTAATGAAAAACTGTTTTTT,CASSVNAAANEKLFF
TRBV5-4,TRBJ1-2,TRBD1,NA,TGTGCCAGCAGCTTTATAGGACAGGGCGCTAACTATGGCTACACCTTC,CASSFIGQGANYGYTF
TRBV6-5,TRBJ1-2,NA,NA,TGTGCCAGCATCCAGGACAGAGCTAACTATGGCTACACCTTC,CASIQDRANYGYTF
TRBV7-9,TRBJ1-5,NA,once,TGTGCCAGCAGCTTAGAAGGGGGGGGACAGCCCCAGCATTTT,CASSLEGGGQPQHF
TRBV10-3,TRBJ2-2,TRBD1,NA,TGTGCCATTGAGGACAGGTCGAACACCGGGGAGCTGTTTTTT,CAIEDRSNTGELFF
TRBV14,TRBJ1-1,TRBD1,NA,TGTGCCAGCAGCCAGCCGGGGACAGCGGGCATGAACACTGAAGCTTTCTTT,CASSQPGTAGMNTEAFF
TRBV27,TRBJ2-7,NA,NA,TGTGCCAGCAGTTTGTCAGGTGGCTACGAGCAGTACTTC,CASSLSGGYEQYF
TRBV29-1,TRBJ2-5,TRBD1,once,TGCAGCGCGGGACAGCAAGAGACCCAGTACTTC,CSAGQQETQYF
TRBV6-6,TRBJ1-3,NA,NA,TGTGCCACCGGTAGACCCGAGGGGGGAAACACCATATATTTT,CATGRPEGGNTIYF
TRBV27,TRBJ1-5,NA,NA,TGTGCCAGCAGATTAGGGAGAAATCAGCCCCAGCATTTT,CASRLGRNQPQHF
TRBV4-1,TRBJ1-4,NA,NA,TGCGCCAGCAGCCCAATGACAGTTCTAACTAATGAAAAACTGTTTTTT,CASSPMTVLTNEKLFF
TRBV5-1,TRBJ1-1,NA,NA,TGCGCCAGCAGCTTGGCGGAGGGAGTCAAGGGAACTGAAGCTTTCTTT,CASSLAEGVKGTEAFF
TRBV5-4,TRBJ2-3,NA,NA,TGTGCCAGCAGCCGATCGTTCAGGGAAGGAGGCACAGATACGCAGTATTTT,CASSRSFREGGTDTQYF
TRBV5-1,TRBJ1-3,NA,once,TGCGCCAGCAGCTTGGAGCCAGGCTCTGGAAACACCATATATTTT,CASSLEPGSGNTIYF
TRBV9,TRBJ2-1,TRBD2,NA,TGTGCCAGCAGCCTAGCGGGGATCTCCTACAATGAGCAGTTCTTC,CASSLAGISYNEQFF
TRBV13,TRBJ2-3,NA,NA,TGTGCCAGCTCCGGACGAGGGACCCGCGCTAAAACAGATACGCAGTATTTT,CASSGRGTRAKTDTQYF
TRBV28,TRBJ1-1,NA,NA,TGTGCCAGCAGCCTCAGATACGGCCTTTGGCTCTTT,CASSLRYGLWLF
TRBV10-2,TRBJ1-3,NA,NA,TGCGCCAGCGGCGGGGGAAACACCATATATTTT,CASGGGNTIYF
TRBV19,TRBJ1-1,NA,once,TGTGCCAGTAGTATCCTCCCTCCACGGCGCACTGAAGCTTTCTTT,CASSILPPRRTEAFF
TRBV15,TRBJ1-2,TRBD1,NA,TGTGCCACCAGCAGAGTGGGGGGTGACAGGGTTGGCTACACCTTC,CATSRVGGDRVGYTF
TRBV19,TRBJ1-4,NA,once,TGTGCCAGTAGTATAGCTGGAGGGATCGGATATGAAAAACTGTTTTTT,CASSIAGGIGYEKLFF
TRBV27,TRBJ2-7,NA,NA,TGTGCCAGCAGTTTACTTCGGACTAACGAGCAGTACTTC,CASSLLRTNEQYF
TRBV6-5,TRBJ2-1,NA,NA,TGTGCCAGCAGTCCCCAAGGGGGGGCCGGTGAGCAGTTCTTC,CASSPQGGAGEQFF
TRBV14,TRBJ2-1,TRBD2,NA,TGTGCCAGCAGCCAAGATGGCGGGCGGGGGATCTACAATGAGCAGTTCTTC,CASSQDGGRGIYNEQFF
TRBV6-4,TRBJ2-7,TRBD1,few,TGTGCCAGCAGACAGGGGGCGTTGAACGAGCAGTACTTC,CASRQGALNEQYF
TRBV9,TRBJ2-4,NA,NA,TGTGCCAGCAGCGTAGATGGACGAGCTTTGGGCATTCAGTACTTC,CASSVDGRALGIQYF
TRBV4-1,TRBJ2-1,TRBD2,NA,TGCGCCAGCACCCGAACTAGCGGGAGCTCCTACAATGAGCAGTTCTTC,CASTRTSGSSYNEQFF
TRBV11-2,TRBJ1-5,TRBD1,NA,TGTGCCAGCAGCCCGGACAGGGGAAATTGGCAGCCCCAGCATTTT,CASSPDRGNWQPQHF
TRBV4-1,TRBJ2-7,NA,NA,TGCGCCAGCAGCCAAGATTCGCAGGTAGGAGCCGAGCAGTACTTC,CASSQDSQVGAEQYF